This record looks at one TCR beta chain sequence and its context. Antigen: not known. The data belong to a study of CD8 T cells in ankylosing spondylitis. Study-level findings and limits: Characteristic, it appeared, of ankylosing spondylitis blood was a TCR beta motif of about eight highly homologous variants. In ankylosing spondylitis patients, matched synovial fluid reportedly showed significant enrichment of disease-linked clones.

TCRdb re-called the 5' RACE reads with MiXCR, one entry per CDR3 protein. The table shows about 400,000 distinct CDR3 sequences, with 20% to 25% occurring only once. Germline trimming cut 6 bases from V and 1 base from J; bases unmatched to any gene: 5. This CDR3 region has 14 residues. This clonotype originated in a male donor with ankylosing spondylitis or in good health (not recorded which). This chain joins TRBV12-3 or TRBV12-4 and TRBJ2-5; 7 nucleotides agree with TRBD1. The specimen was blood, either unsorted or a sorted T cell fraction (not recorded which). Here the CDR3 reads CASRTAGGQETQYF. For the CDR3, the DNA is TGTGCCAGCAGAACGGCAGGGGGCCAAGAGACCCAGTACTTC.